The next 26 T cell receptor beta chains were all read from a single sample in a study of T cells in Graves' hyperthyroidism and ophthalmopathy. The investigators amplified TCR beta CDR3 regions from RNA transcripts. The study used the HTBI primer set for a first-round RT-PCR of the TCR CDR3. MiXCR was run by TCRdb on the multiplex PCR reads, yielding one entry per CDR3 protein. This table holds about 400,000 distinct CDR3 sequences, roughly 15% found once. Sequenced input: blood. These TCRs come from a woman aged 55-75 years with Graves' ophthalmopathy.

This clonotype has a count of ten or more. This chain connects TRBV30 to TRBJ1-1, with D unresolved. The CDR3 extends over 15 amino acids. Germline CDR1 GTSNPN, CDR2 SVGIG (reference sequence). V lost 3 bases and J 7 bases, leaving 21 bases between the germline ends. CDR3 bases: TGTGCCTGGAGGGGCGGTGGGTTTCGAATCGGTGAAGCTTTCTTT. Its translation: CAWRGGGFRIGEAFF.

In this sample, this clonotype turned up a few times. The chain employs TRBV11-3 and TRBJ2-2; D assignment may be TRBD1 or TRBD2 (5 bases each). Germline assignment: CDR1 SGHNT and CDR2 YENEEA. The length of the CDR3 is 12 residues. V was shortened by 5 bases and J by 8 bases, with 9 bases between the two germline ends. The CDR3 loop is CASSLWGGELFF. The CDR3 nucleotides are TGTGCCAGCAGCCTATGGGGGGGGGAGCTGTTTTTT.

This clonotype has a count of ten or more. The rearrangement links TRBV11-2 to TRBJ2-1; 9 bases map to TRBD2. The V gene's germline CDR1 is SGHAT and CDR2 FQNNGV. The length of the CDR3 is 17 residues. V shed 5 bases and J 7 bases; nucleotides not matched to a gene: 15. The CDR3 here is CASSPRASAGGGNEQFF. The DNA for the CDR3 is TGTGCCAGCAGCCCTCGCGCGTCAGCGGGAGGTGGTAATGAGCAGTTCTTC.

This clonotype was observed many times. The chain combines TRBV2 with TRBJ2-2, with D possibly matching TRBD1 (6 bases). The CDR3 runs to 14 residues. V was cut by 7 bases and J by 3 bases, with 12 bases left in between. CDR1 is SNHLY, CDR2 FYNNEI, per germline. The CDR3 DNA reads as TGTGCCAGCAAGGGGCAGGGGTACACCGGGGAGCTGTTTTTT. It translates to CASKGQGYTGELFF. Based on the CDR3 plus reference TRBV2 and TRBJ2-2, the full variable domain is EPEVTQTPSHQVTQMGQEVILRCVPISNHLYFYWYRQILGQKVEFLVSFYNNEISEKSEIFDDQFSVERPDGSNFTLKIRSTKLEDSAMYFCASKGQGYTGELFFGEGSRLTVL.

This clonotype was counted at least ten times. The rearrangement joins TRBV30 to TRBJ2-5, with D uncertain. This CDR3 contains 12 residues. V was clipped by 4 bases and J by 4 bases, with 10 bases between them. Germline CDR1 reads GTSNPN; CDR2 reads SVGIG (reference sequence). The CDR3 nucleotides read TGTGCCTGGAAAGGACGGCTAGAGACCCAGTACTTC. Its translation is CAWKGRLETQYF.

The chain couples TRBV20-1 to TRBJ2-7, with 8 bases identical to TRBD1. This CDR3 has 14 residues. CDR1 is DFQATT and CDR2 is SNEGSKA in the germline V gene (reference sequence). V was pared by 3 bases and J by 3 bases, with 7 bases of the junction left unmatched. CDR3 in amino acids: CSARSVDRDYEQYF. Here the CDR3 DNA reads TGCAGTGCTAGGTCAGTGGACAGGGACTACGAGCAGTACTTC.

This clonotype was counted at least ten times. The CDR3 bases are TGTGCCAGCAGTTTAGGGATGACTTCCGCCGGGGAGCTGTTTTTT. This sequence encodes CASSLGMTSAGELFF. The rearrangement joins TRBV27 to TRBJ2-2, with no clear D. Germline lookup yields CDR1 MNHEY and CDR2 SMNVEV (reference sequence). There are 15 residues in the CDR3. Trimming stripped 2 bases from V and 6 bases from J, with 13 bases between.

This sequence joins TRBV7-2 and TRBJ2-1; 9 bases agree with TRBD2. V gave up 2 bases and J gave up 4 bases; unmatched junction bases: 6. There are 16 residues in the CDR3. Germline CDR1 is SGHTA and CDR2 is FQGNSA. Here the CDR3 DNA reads TGTGCCAGCAGCTTAAGTGCGGCGGGAGGGTACAATGAGCAGTTCTTC. Amino acid sequence: CASSLSAAGGYNEQFF.

About this clonotype: Its ends do not fully match the called genes, so a read error is possible. The chain joins TRBV12-3 or TRBV12-4 to TRBJ1-4; D not resolved. The CDR3 totals 11 residues. CDR3 in amino acids: CASSFGEKPFF. In nucleotides, the CDR3 is TGTGCCAGCAGTTTTGGTGAAAAACCGTTTTTT.

This clonotype has at least ten counts. The chain links TRBV28 to TRBJ1-2; 8 bases fit TRBD1. Germline CDR1 and CDR2: MDHEN and SYDVKM. The CDR3 spans 14 residues. The junction had 8 bases not matched to a gene; V was cut back by 4 bases and J by 7 bases. The CDR3 sequence is CASSSPDRVGGYTF. The CDR3 coding sequence is TGTGCCAGCAGTTCCCCGGACAGGGTTGGTGGCTACACCTTC.

This rearrangement joins TRBV12-3 or TRBV12-4 to TRBJ2-7, with 11 bases matching TRBD1. V shed 5 bases, J shed 2 bases, and the junction held 5 bases outside the gene matches. The CDR3 loop spans 15 amino acids. This CDR3 is CASSPQGQGAYEQYF. The CDR3 DNA reads TGTGCCAGCAGTCCTCAGGGACAGGGGGCCTACGAGCAGTACTTC.

Of note for this clonotype: A much larger clone differs from this one at a single base, so this may be a read error. This sequence joins TRBV6-2 or TRBV6-3 and TRBJ2-5; 7 nucleotides align to TRBD2. The CDR3 runs 13 residues. Trimming took 2 bases from V and 6 from J; bases not matched to a gene: 3. CDR1 is MNHEY and CDR2 is SVGEGT in the germline V gene. CDR3 DNA sequence: TGTGCCAGCAGTTACCTGGGAGGGAAGACCCAGTACTTC. It yields the protein CASSYLGGKTQYF.

This clonotype was detected ten times or more. The chain recombines TRBV14 with TRBJ2-2, with 7 nucleotides matching TRBD1. Germline values: CDR1 SGHDN, CDR2 FVKESK. CDR3 length equals 19 residues. The V gene end was trimmed by 1 base and the J gene end by 7 bases; junction bases not matched to a gene: 18. CDR3 amino acids: CASSQARFRDRVESGELFF. For the CDR3, the DNA is TGTGCCAGCAGCCAAGCTCGATTCCGAGACAGGGTTGAGAGCGGGGAGCTGTTTTTT.

At least ten counts were recorded for this clonotype. This chain connects TRBV11-2 to TRBJ2-1; 13 nucleotides agree with TRBD2. J gave up 3 bases and V 6 bases, and 20 bases lay outside the gene matches. The CDR3 is made up of 21 amino acids. Germline assignment: CDR1 SGHAT and CDR2 FQNNGV. CDR3 amino acids: CASRTGAAGTSGKFLYNEQFF. The CDR3 DNA sequence: TGTGCCAGCAGGACCGGGGCCGCCGGGACTAGCGGGAAATTCCTCTACAATGAGCAGTTCTTC.

The chain links TRBV6-2 or TRBV6-3 to TRBJ1-1, with TRBD1 as a possible D gene (6 bases). The CDR3 has 15 amino acids. Trimming shortened V by 6 bases and J by 0 bases, and 14 bases separated the two germline ends. From germline, CDR1 is MNHEY and CDR2 SVGEGT. The CDR3 DNA reads TGTGCCAGCAGAGCGGGACATCCAGTGAACACTGAAGCTTTCTTT. This translates into CASRAGHPVNTEAFF.

The table lists this clonotype with many counts. The chain combines TRBV28 with TRBJ2-3, with D perhaps being TRBD1 or TRBD2 (5 bases each). This CDR3 region has 17 residues. Trimming pared 5 bases from V and 0 bases from J, leaving 18 bases between. Per germline, CDR1 MDHEN and CDR2 SYDVKM. The CDR3 nucleotides are TGTGCCAGCAGTCCGTCCCTCCTCGGGGCTAGCACAGATACGCAGTATTTT. It specifies CASSPSLLGASTDTQYF.

This clonotype was counted many times. This chain links TRBV28 with TRBJ1-1, with 7 bases aligning to TRBD1. Germline CDR1 MDHEN, CDR2 SYDVKM. The CDR3 is made up of 15 amino acids. V shed 6 bases and J 2 bases; nucleotides not matched to a gene: 9. The CDR3 sequence is CASSDQDRENTEAFF. For the CDR3, the DNA is TGTGCCAGCAGCGACCAAGACAGGGAAAACACTGAAGCTTTCTTT.

This clonotype was detected a few times. V and J are TRBV9 and TRBJ2-7; D unclear. The CDR3 sequence is 13 residues long. Germline CDR1 reads SGDLS; CDR2 reads YYNGEE. V was cut by 0 bases and J by 5 bases, with 9 bases left in between. CDR3 residues: CASSVDWGNEQYF. The CDR3 coding sequence is TGTGCCAGCAGCGTAGATTGGGGAAACGAGCAGTACTTC. Combining the CDR3 with reference TRBV9 and TRBJ2-7 gives the whole variable domain DSGVTQTPKHLITATGQRVTLRCSPRSGDLSVYWYQQSLDQGLQFLIQYYNGEERAKGNILERFSAQQFPDLHSELNLSSLELGDSALYFCASSVDWGNEQYFGPGTRLTVT.

This clonotype occurred many times. The gene calls are TRBV6-2 or TRBV6-3 and TRBJ2-7, with TRBD2 identical over 9 bases. Trimming took 2 bases from V and 5 from J; bases not matched to a gene: 16. Per germline, CDR1 MNHEY and CDR2 SVGEGT. The CDR3 covers 18 residues. The CDR3 sequence: CASSYNAASGDGVHEQYF. CDR3 bases: TGTGCCAGCAGTTACAATGCGGCTAGCGGGGATGGTGTCCACGAGCAGTACTTC.

This sequence joins TRBV7-9 and TRBJ2-5, with 9 bases matching TRBD1. The J segment lost 5 bases and the V segment lost 3 bases, leaving 7 bases of the junction unmatched. CDR3 size: 15 residues. Germline V gene data show CDR1 as SEHNR and CDR2 as FQNEAQ (reference sequence). This CDR3 is CASSLGDRAEETQYF. Written as DNA, the CDR3 is TGTGCCAGCAGCTTGGGGGACAGGGCTGAGGAGACCCAGTACTTC.

This clonotype has ten or more counts. This chain uses TRBV3-1 with TRBJ2-7; D unclear. Germline CDR1 and CDR2: LGHDT and YNNKEL (reference sequence). CDR3 length equals 12 residues. Trimming pared 5 bases from V and 3 bases from J, leaving 8 bases between. Written as DNA, the CDR3 is TGTGCCAGCAGCGCCGTACACTACGAGCAGTACTTC. Amino acids: CASSAVHYEQYF.

At least ten counts were recorded for this clonotype. This chain joins TRBV18 and TRBJ2-3; D gene unclear. Germline values: CDR1 KGHSH, CDR2 LQKENI. This CDR3 is 14 amino acids long. Deletions cut 0 bases from V and 2 bases from J, with 6 bases between. The CDR3 DNA sequence: TGTGCCAGCTCACCACCCGGAGTCACAGATACGCAGTATTTT. Residues: CASSPPGVTDTQYF.

The V gene is TRBV29-1, the J gene TRBJ2-3; either TRBD1 or TRBD2 may supply D (5 bases each). In germline, CDR1 is SQVTM, CDR2 ANQGSEA. This CDR3 is 12 amino acids long. The germline V and J ends were trimmed by 6 bases and 2 bases, with 9 bases remaining between them. The CDR3 DNA is TGCAGCGTAACTGGGACCACAGATACGCAGTATTTT. It is translated as CSVTGTTDTQYF.

The chain joins TRBV7-2 to TRBJ2-3; TRBD2 agrees at 13 bases. The CDR3 is 17 amino acids. The germline CDR1 and CDR2 sequences are SGHTA and FQGNSA. Trimming cost V 4 bases and J 3 bases; bases outside gene matches: 7. CDR3 loop: CASSSGTSGVGTDTQYF. CDR3 nucleotides: TGTGCCAGCAGCTCCGGGACTAGCGGGGTGGGGACAGATACGCAGTATTTT.

There are many counts of this clonotype. The CDR3 DNA follows: TGTGCCAGCAGCCTAGGAGTTGGGACTCCCCTCCACTTT. Translation: CASSLGVGTPLHF. The V gene is TRBV3-1, the J gene TRBJ1-6, with D perhaps TRBD1 (5 bases). Germline V gene sequence: CDR1 LGHDT, CDR2 YNNKEL (reference sequence). This CDR3 has 13 amino acids. The V end lost 4 bases, the J end lost 13 bases, and 14 bases lay between the germline ends.

The sample holds one count of this clonotype. A read error is possible here, since a much larger clone lies one base away. This chain links TRBV7-3 with TRBJ2-3, with D possibly TRBD2 on 6 matching bases. The CDR3 runs 16 residues. The germline V gene encodes CDR1 SGHTA and CDR2 FQGTGA. CDR3 region: CTSSRAEGLSTDTQYF. The CDR3 DNA follows: TGTACCAGCAGCCGCGCGGAGGGCCTTAGCACAGATACGCAGTATTTT.